This T cell receptor (beta chain) was found in a study of CD8+ T cells in alopecia areata. Study findings and constraints: TCRs were shared less clearly across patients than in mice, possibly for HLA-related reasons. Scalp sequencing also captures normal skin's resident alphabeta T cells. Elevated clonality characterized lesional scalp relative to normal scalp, particularly in alopecia totalis/universalis.

Researchers took lesional scalp punch biopsies and peripheral blood from people who were alopecia areata patients. With regard to this clone: Its antigen remains unknown. Other DNA sequences in the same sample also yield this CDR3.

The V and J ends lost 1 base and 5 bases respectively, with 5 bases between them. This CDR3 is 11 amino acids long. Germline lookup yields CDR1 DFQATT and CDR2 SNEGSKA (reference sequence). Investigators isolated RNA and reverse transcribed it into cDNA to act as the sequencing template. Libraries were prepared by immunoSEQ multiplex PCR; TCRdb keeps only in-frame clonotypes and omits some of them. The table has around 250,000 clones, approximately 61% seen once. The sequencing used CD4+ T cells sorted from blood, collected at week 0. The TCR was taken from a human donor with alopecia areata. The chain is built from TRBV20-1 and TRBJ2-5; D remains unclear. The CDR3 here is CSARVGETQYF. The CDR3 DNA is TGCAGTGCTAGAGTAGGGGAGACCCAGTACTTC.